This TCR beta chain derives from a study of vaccination and CD4 T cells after COVID-19. Described treatment: roughly 11-day PBMC culture with coronavirus spike peptide pools or control peptides (ViraFEST assay). The Oncomine TCR Beta short-read assay generated sequence data from the DNA of cultured CD4+ T cells. TCRdb itself ran the PCR reads through MiXCR, one entry per CDR3 protein. The sample has 15,000 or so distinct CDR3 sequences, approximately 65% seen once. Comments on this clonotype: The antigen is not known.

V was trimmed by 6 bases and J by 2 bases, leaving 11 bases between them. CDR1 MNHNS and CDR2 SASEGT come from the germline V gene. The CDR3 loop spans 13 amino acids. V gene TRBV6-1 combines with J gene TRBJ2-7; D possibly uses TRBD1 or TRBD2 (5 bases each). The sequence was collected from a human donor who had recovered from COVID-19. The specimen sequenced was CD4+ T cells from blood, cultured in vitro. The CDR3 sequence is CASSAGTTYEQYF. The CDR3 region has the DNA TGTGCCAGCAGCGCCGGGACCACCTACGAGCAGTACTTC.